This T cell receptor beta chain was observed in a study of cytomegalovirus exposure and HLA in healthy donors. Study at large: An early release of data contained 80 million to 85 million unique TCRs, which came from HLA-typed donors. Study results and caveats: Both high specificity and high sensitivity reportedly marked the classifier's diagnosis of cytomegalovirus status. CMV antigen specificity of a few CMV-associated chains was confirmed in vitro.

60 Vbeta and 13 Jbeta primers were used in PCR. Generated by immunoSEQ multiplex PCR, the TCRdb table keeps only in-frame clones and is missing some. Of some 200,000 clones listed, roughly 80% are singletons. A word on this clone: The antigen is not known. Other DNA variants within this sample encode the same CDR3.

The CDR3 length is 14 residues. CDR1 is SEHNR and CDR2 is FQNEAQ in the germline V gene (reference sequence). With 4 bases removed from V and 4 bases from J, the gap between germline ends came to 11 bases. The clonotype comes from a man aged 45-65 years in good health and CMV-seronegative. Material: PBMCs. V is TRBV7-9 and J is TRBJ1-5, with a possible D match to TRBD1 (5 bases). This CDR3 is CASSSGGGNQPQHF. The CDR3 coding sequence is TGTGCCAGCAGCTCCGGGGGTGGGAATCAGCCCCAGCATTTT.